A single sample is the source of the 8 T cell receptor beta chains below, sequenced in a study of long-term antiretroviral therapy in people with HIV. Version v3.0 of the immunoSEQ assay ran at survey level. The assay was immunoSEQ multiplex PCR, and TCRdb's table has in-frame clones only and misses some. Of some 36,000 clones listed, about 85% are singletons. Sequenced here: unsorted PBMCs, sampled 2.8 years before starting antiretroviral therapy. The receptors here all came from a woman aged 25 to 39 with HIV.

The chain has TRBV29-1 and TRBJ1-1, with D maybe TRBD1 (5 bases). V lost 1 base, J lost 0 bases, and 9 bases lay in between. CDR3 length: 14 amino acids. The germline gives CDR1 SQVTM, CDR2 ANQGSEA. CDR3 in amino acids: CSVEGTSVNTEAFF. The CDR3 DNA reads as TGCAGCGTTGAAGGGACATCCGTGAACACTGAAGCTTTCTTT.

This clone was counted a single time. The chain links TRBV7-9 to TRBJ1-6; 7 nucleotides line up with TRBD1. The CDR3 covers 13 residues. Germline V gene sequence: CDR1 SEHNR, CDR2 FQNEAQ (reference sequence). Trimming cost V 3 bases and J 15 bases; bases outside gene matches: 8. DNA for the CDR3: TGTGCCAGCAGCTTGGACCAGGGACAGCTCCTCCACTTT. Residues: CASSLDQGQLLHF.

The rearrangement uses TRBV6-4 and TRBJ2-1; TRBD1 might be the D (6 bases). The CDR3 has 17 amino acids. Deletions cut 3 bases from V and 6 bases from J, with 21 bases between. Germline CDR1 reads MRHNA; CDR2 reads SNTAGT. The CDR3 region has the DNA TGTGCCAGCAGTGAGGGCGCGGTATGGCTGGGGGCCAATGAGCAGTTCTTC. This translates into CASSEGAVWLGANEQFF.

This chain joins TRBV5-1 and TRBJ2-6; D uncertain. The CDR3 runs 15 residues. The germline V gene encodes CDR1 SGHRS and CDR2 YFSETQ. Trimming cost V 1 base and J 6 bases, with 11 bases left between them. CDR3 DNA sequence: TGCGCCAGCAGCTTGAGGACCTGGGAGGCCAACGTCCTGACTTTC. Protein product: CASSLRTWEANVLTF.

The count of this clone is one. This chain connects TRBV5-1 to TRBJ2-1; D gene ambiguous. The germline V gene encodes CDR1 SGHRS and CDR2 YFSETQ. Deletions cut 4 bases from V and 9 bases from J, with 11 bases between. The CDR3 runs 12 residues. CDR3 nucleotides: TGCGCCAGCAGCGCCTCACAGAGTGAGCAGTTCTTC. Amino acid sequence: CASSASQSEQFF.

This clone was counted a single time. The V gene is TRBV5-6, the J gene TRBJ1-4; D is unclear. Germline CDR1 and CDR2: SGHDT and YYEEEE. V was cut by 9 bases and J by 0 bases, with 24 bases left in between. This CDR3 contains 18 residues. In DNA, the CDR3 is TGTGCCACCCCCCTCCGCCGCCCCAGGCCCCCAACTAATGAAAAACTGTTTTTT. This encodes CATPLRRPRPPTNEKLFF.

The CDR3 DNA follows: TGTGCCAGCAGCAACCGACAAGCGGGGGGGGCAATTATGGATGAGCAGTTCTTC. Its translation: CASSNRQAGGAIMDEQFF. The genes are TRBV9 and TRBJ2-1, with 10 bases fitting TRBD2. CDR1 and CDR2 from the germline V gene are SGDLS and YYNGEE. Trimming at V came to 4 bases and at J to 8 bases, leaving 18 bases not matched to a gene. This CDR3 contains 18 residues.

V usage is TRBV11-2 and J usage is TRBJ2-4; D possibly corresponds to TRBD1 (6 bases). V was trimmed by 5 bases and J by 1 base, leaving 21 bases between them. Germline lookup yields CDR1 SGHAT and CDR2 FQNNGV. The CDR3 runs to 18 residues. Here the CDR3 DNA reads TGTGCCAGCAGCCTAGGACAGTTAGCCTCTCTGGCCAAAAACATTCAGTACTTC. Protein product: CASSLGQLASLAKNIQYF.